The clone carrying this T cell receptor (beta chain) came up a few times. Its antigen is not known. Total RNA was isolated from each sample in quantities of at least 5 micrograms. For the second PCR, which ran for about 6 to 12 cycles, a sample-barcoded 5' primer and a J-beta primer mix were used. Each CDR3 protein gets one entry after TCRdb re-called the 5' RACE reads with MiXCR. This sample yields about 1.1 million distinct CDR3 sequences, of which under 40% are seen a single time; roughly 13% belongs to the top ten. These data originate in a study of blood T cells in healthy people across ages. Study-wide points: Diversity was estimated from one million T cells, and these estimates were considered underestimates. In older individuals, TCR beta diversity per million T cells was lower, falling roughly linearly with age.

The CDR3 consists of 12 residues. The germline CDR1 and CDR2 sequences are LGHNT and FRNRAP. V was trimmed by 1 base and J by 9 bases, leaving 6 bases between them. The clonotype was recovered from a young man in good health. This chain uses TRBV12-5 with TRBJ1-4; D not resolved. The sample consisted of blood. CDR3 coding DNA: TGTGCTAGTGGTTTGGGGACGCAAAAACTGTTTTTT. Translated, it gives CASGLGTQKLFF.